Below, one T cell receptor (beta chain) is given with its context. Its antigen is unknown. The authors' processing: A productive frequency of 2.59 x 10-5 was the lowest detectable. TCRdb's copy holds only in-frame clones and misses some; the assay was immunoSEQ multiplex PCR. V and J calls and clone size are copied from that table; D and trimming were computed from the DNA. The sample shows tens of thousands of clones, around 86% of them seen only once. Trimming stripped 3 bases from V and 2 bases from J, with 9 bases between. Per the germline V gene, CDR1 is SGHDT and CDR2 is YYEEEE. This CDR3 contains 14 residues. The data originate from a study of STAT5B mutations in CD4+ large granular lymphocyte leukemia. As for the study in general: Among healthy donors, a particular HLA allele went with more CDR3 'QG' motifs.

Overall study findings and caveats: Top patient clones used TRBV06 genes more often: 8/27 versus 2/35 in controls. No patients shared main leukemic clonotypes, though about 25% appeared at low frequency elsewhere.

This receptor was obtained from a human donor in good health. The chain carries TRBV5-6 and TRBJ1-3; D remains unclear. The sequencing sample was made of CD4+ T cells from blood buffy coats. CDR3 region: CASSSRHPGNTIYF. CDR3 DNA: TGTGCCAGCAGCTCGAGACACCCTGGAAACACCATATATTTT.